This T cell receptor beta chain was captured by sequencing in a study of Ad26.COV2.S vaccination and SARS-CoV-2 variants. Study details: Doses of Ad26.COV2.S were injected into muscle once or twice, 56 days apart.

In germline, CDR1 is SQVTM, CDR2 ANQGSEA. The V end lost 4 bases, the J end lost 4 bases, and 7 bases lay between the germline ends. This CDR3 comprises 11 residues. Described treatment: some 20 received Ad26.COV2.S at low or high dose, single or two shots; five or six received placebo; per-sample allocation not given. Samples came from day 63 after the first vaccine or placebo injection. Vaccination used an Ad26 vector expressing Wuhan-strain SARS-CoV-2 spike. Clones were read by immunoSEQ multiplex PCR, and TCRdb kept only the in-frame ones, dropping some. Counted here are about 370,000 clones, around 91% occurring once; the ten biggest clones make up under 2%.

This chain joins TRBV29-1 and TRBJ2-5; D remains unclear. The source was peripheral blood, collected in a trial of Ad26.COV2.S vaccine versus placebo. The sequence came from a person between 18 and 59 years old who received the Ad26.COV2.S COVID-19 vaccine or a placebo. CDR3 sequence reads: CSVVWGETQYF. The CDR3 nucleotides read TGCAGCGTTGTGTGGGGAGAGACCCAGTACTTC. Complete variable domain (other parts from reference TRBV29-1 and TRBJ2-5): SAVISQKPSRDICQRGTSLTIQCQVDSQVTMMFWYRQQPGQSLTLIATANQGSEATYESGFVIDKFPISRPNLTFSTLTVSNMSPEDSSIYLCSVVWGETQYFGPGTRLLVL.